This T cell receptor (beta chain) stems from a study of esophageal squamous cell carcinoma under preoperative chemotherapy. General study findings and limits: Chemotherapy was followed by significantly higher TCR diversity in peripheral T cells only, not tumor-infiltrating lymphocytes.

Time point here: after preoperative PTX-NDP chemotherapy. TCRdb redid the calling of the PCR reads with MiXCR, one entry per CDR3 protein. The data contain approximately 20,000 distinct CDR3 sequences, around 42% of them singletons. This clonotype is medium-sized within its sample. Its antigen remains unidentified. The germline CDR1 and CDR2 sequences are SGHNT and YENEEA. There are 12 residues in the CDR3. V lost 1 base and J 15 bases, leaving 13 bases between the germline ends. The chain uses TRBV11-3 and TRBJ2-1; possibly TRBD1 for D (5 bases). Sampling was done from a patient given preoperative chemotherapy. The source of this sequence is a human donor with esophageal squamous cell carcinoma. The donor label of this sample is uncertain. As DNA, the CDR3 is TGTGCCAGCAGCTTAGGGGGCCCTAGACTGTTCTTC. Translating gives CASSLGGPRLFF.